Shown below are 14 T cell receptor beta chains from a single sample sequenced in a study of shared clonotypes between healthy human individuals. Repertoires were generated with immunoSEQ multiplex PCR, while TCRdb's copy carries only in-frame clones and drops some. Among millions of clones listed, more than 80% were seen once. The sequenced material came from naive CD4+ T cells sorted from blood. Subset reported: CD45RA+ positively selected. These receptors all come from a man between 18 and 35 years old in good health.

The CDR3 reads CASSWGFNSPLHF. In DNA, the CDR3 is TGTGCCAGCAGTTGGGGGTTTAATTCACCCCTCCACTTT. This chain joins TRBV6-5 and TRBJ1-6; a weak D match, TRBD1 (5 bases). This CDR3 comprises 13 residues. Germline CDR1 MNHEY, CDR2 SVGAGI. The V gene lost 4 bases and the J gene lost 6 bases, with 7 bases spanning the gap.

The chain has TRBV5-1 and TRBJ2-7; 7 bases line up with TRBD2. Germline V CDR1 and CDR2: SGHRS, YFSETQ. The CDR3 is 13 residues long. V gave up 4 bases and J gave up 7 bases; unmatched junction bases: 8. The CDR3 DNA follows: TGCGCCAGCAGCGGGGGGACTACGGGAGAGCAGTACTTC. It is translated as CASSGGTTGEQYF.

V and J are TRBV5-1 and TRBJ2-5, with TRBD2 matching over 7 bases. CDR1 and CDR2 (germline): SGHRS, YFSETQ. The CDR3 spans 14 residues. With 6 bases clipped from V and 3 bases from J, the junction kept 8 bases outside the gene matches. The CDR3 DNA reads as TGCGCCAGCACCCTAGTGGGAGGGAAAGAGACCCAGTACTTC. Its protein is CASTLVGGKETQYF. Full variable domain (missing parts from reference TRBV5-1 and TRBJ2-5): KAGVTQTPRYLIKTRGQQVTLSCSPISGHRSVSWYQQTPGQGLQFLFEYFSETQRNKGNFPGRFSGRQFSNSRSEMNVSTLELGDSALYLCASTLVGGKETQYFGPGTRLLVL.

The chain is built from TRBV12-5 and TRBJ2-1; TRBD1 agrees at 9 bases. Germline V gene data show CDR1 as LGHNT and CDR2 as FRNRAP. The CDR3 is 14 amino acids. J lost 3 bases, V lost 5 bases, and 2 bases had no gene match. As DNA, the CDR3 is TGTGCTAGTGGTCCGGGACAGGGCTACAATGAGCAGTTCTTC. This sequence encodes CASGPGQGYNEQFF.

This clone came up once. The genes are TRBV6-5 and TRBJ1-1; D is possibly TRBD1 (5 bases). The CDR3 extends over 15 amino acids. Trimming shortened V by 4 bases and J by 1 base, and 13 bases separated the two germline ends. CDR1 is MNHEY and CDR2 is SVGAGI in the germline V gene. CDR3 region: CASSSMGRGNTEAFF. In DNA, the CDR3 is TGTGCCAGCAGTTCCATGGGACGGGGGAACACTGAAGCTTTCTTT.

Worth noting for this clone: This same CDR3 is encoded by further DNA sequences in the sample. The chain uses TRBV30 and TRBJ1-6; D might be TRBD1 (5 bases). The V gene lost 0 bases and the J gene lost 8 bases, with 11 bases spanning the gap. The germline CDR1 and CDR2 sequences are GTSNPN and SVGIG (reference sequence). This CDR3 has 14 amino acids. The CDR3 reads CAWSVRQGDSPLHF. The CDR3 DNA reads as TGTGCCTGGAGTGTAAGGCAGGGCGATTCACCCCTCCACTTT.

V gene TRBV18 combines with J gene TRBJ1-1; weak D call: TRBD1 (5 bases). This CDR3 has 17 amino acids. Germline V lookup: CDR1 KGHSH, CDR2 LQKENI. The V end lost 2 bases, the J end lost 2 bases, and 18 bases lay between the germline ends. The CDR3 nucleotides are TGTGCCAGCTCACCAATTAACATGTGGGGGGGAAACACTGAAGCTTTCTTT. This codes for CASSPINMWGGNTEAFF.

This clone was recorded only once. The chain is built from TRBV7-8 and TRBJ2-1; D remains unclear. The V and J ends lost 3 bases and 4 bases respectively, with 4 bases between them. The CDR3 length is 12 residues. Germline lookup yields CDR1 SGHVS and CDR2 FQNEAQ. The CDR3 DNA sequence: TGTGCCAGCAGCTTTCCATACAATGAGCAGTTCTTC. Amino acids: CASSFPYNEQFF. The complete variable domain, with remaining parts taken from reference TRBV7-8 and TRBJ2-1, reads GAGVSQSPRYKVAKRGQDVALRCDPISGHVSLFWYQQALGQGPEFLTYFQNEAQLDKSGLPSDRFFAERPEGSVSTLKIQRTQQEDSAVYLCASSFPYNEQFFGPGTRLTVL.

The chain carries TRBV2 and TRBJ1-4, with 9 positions matching TRBD1. The CDR3 runs to 17 residues. CDR1 and CDR2 (germline): SNHLY, FYNNEI. V shed 7 bases, J shed 0 bases, and the junction held 9 bases outside the gene matches. The CDR3 DNA follows: TGTGCCAGCATGGGACAGGGAGAATCGGCAACTAATGAAAAACTGTTTTTT. Protein: CASMGQGESATNEKLFF.

The V and J genes are TRBV4-1 and TRBJ2-3, with 8 bases fitting TRBD2. Germline V gives CDR1 MGHRA, CDR2 YSYEKL. After removal of 0 bases from V and 2 bases from J, the junction contained 10 bases not matched to a gene. The length of the CDR3 is 18 residues. The CDR3 coding sequence is TGCGCCAGCAGCCAAGATCGCGGCGGGGGGATATCCACAGATACGCAGTATTTT. Translation gives CASSQDRGGGISTDTQYF.

The chain joins TRBV2 to TRBJ2-3; 9 bases match TRBD1. V dropped 3 bases and J dropped 9; count of bases not matched to a gene: 7. This CDR3 has 14 amino acids. CDR1 is SNHLY, CDR2 FYNNEI, per germline. The CDR3 loop reads CASSEGQGLRTQYF. The CDR3 DNA reads TGTGCCAGCAGTGAGGGACAGGGTTTGAGGACGCAGTATTTT.

A single count supports this clone. The sample holds other DNA sequences that translate to the same CDR3. The genes are TRBV18 and TRBJ1-4; D remains unclear. The germline CDR1 and CDR2 sequences are KGHSH and LQKENI. V was shortened by 6 bases and J by 0 bases, with 8 bases between the two germline ends. The CDR3 totals 14 residues. CDR3 in DNA: TGTGCCAGCTCCCTCGGCGCAACTAATGAAAAACTGTTTTTT. Translation: CASSLGATNEKLFF.

The rearrangement uses TRBV6-6 and TRBJ1-4, with no clear D. V lost 10 bases and J 3 bases, leaving 12 bases between the germline ends. Per the germline V gene, CDR1 is MNHNY and CDR2 is SVGAGI (reference sequence). The CDR3 sequence is 13 residues long. CDR3 coding DNA: TGTGCCACCAGAGGGCAGGCTAATGAAAAACTGTTTTTT. It specifies CATRGQANEKLFF.

Only a few counts were recorded for this clone. The rearrangement joins TRBV2 to TRBJ1-5, with a possible D match to TRBD1 (5 bases). There are 14 residues in the CDR3. The germline V gene encodes CDR1 SNHLY and CDR2 FYNNEI. The V gene lost 4 bases and the J gene lost 7 bases, with 14 bases spanning the gap. The CDR3 sequence: CASSAQGVGQPQHF. Here the CDR3 DNA reads TGTGCCAGCAGTGCCCAAGGGGTTGGGCAGCCCCAGCATTTT.